These 21 T cell receptor beta chains came from one sample sequenced in a study of CD8 T cells in Susac syndrome. After extraction with the RNeasy kit, about 0.45 to 1 ug of the RNA was reverse transcribed using random hexamers. MiXCR, run by TCRdb on the immunoSEQ multiplex PCR reads, gives a single entry per CDR3 protein. The table records a few hundred thousand distinct CDR3 sequences, 85% of them present only once. The sample consisted of CD8+ T cells from PBMCs. The source is a human donor with multiple sclerosis.

This clonotype was detected once. The chain carries TRBV27 and TRBJ2-1; unclear D gene. There are 13 residues in the CDR3. V dropped 5 bases and J dropped 5 bases, with 10 bases sitting between them. The germline CDR1 and CDR2 sequences are MNHEY and SMNVEV (reference sequence). The CDR3 nucleotides read TGTGCCAGCAGTCCCCGATTTAACAATGAGCAGTTCTTC. Translation gives CASSPRFNNEQFF.

This clonotype was detected once. J is TRBJ1-1 and V is TRBV25-1; D unresolved. V lost 7 bases and J 5 bases, leaving 14 bases between the germline ends. CDR1 is MGHDK and CDR2 is SYGVNS in the germline V gene. The CDR3 has 13 residues. The CDR3 coding sequence is TGTGCCAGCAATGACCTCCTGGGAACTGAAGCTTTCTTT. Its protein product is CASNDLLGTEAFF.

The chain carries TRBV27 and TRBJ2-7; perhaps TRBD2 as D (5 bases). V was clipped by 1 base and J by 7 bases, with 20 bases between them. Germline CDR1 MNHEY, CDR2 SMNVEV (reference sequence). The CDR3 has 16 residues. The DNA of the CDR3 is TGTGCCAGCAGTTTATTATCCCAGGCTAGCAGTGAAGAGCAGTACTTC. Its translation: CASSLLSQASSEEQYF.

The V gene is TRBV10-2, the J gene TRBJ2-3, with TRBD2 identical over 8 bases. Germline V gene sequence: CDR1 WSHSY, CDR2 SAAADI. Trimming removed 6 bases from V and 5 bases from J; junction bases left unmatched: 4. The CDR3 has 13 residues. CDR3 loop: CASSGGAGDTQYF. CDR3 in DNA: TGCGCCAGCAGCGGGGGGGCGGGAGATACGCAGTATTTT.

The chain recombines TRBV6-6 with TRBJ1-4, with D possibly matching TRBD1 (5 bases). This CDR3 has 15 residues. The germline V gene encodes CDR1 MNHNY and CDR2 SVGAGI (reference sequence). Trimming shortened V by 4 bases and J by 0 bases, and 9 bases separated the two germline ends. The CDR3 spells CASSLGLATNEKLFF. The CDR3 bases are TGTGCCAGCAGTTTGGGGCTTGCAACTAATGAAAAACTGTTTTTT.

This chain connects TRBV10-3 to TRBJ1-1; D not certain. Germline V gives CDR1 ENHRY, CDR2 SYGVKD. V was cut by 0 bases and J by 4 bases, with 6 bases left in between. The CDR3 runs to 13 residues. Written as DNA, the CDR3 is TGTGCCATCAGTGAGTCGTCCGCCACTGAAGCTTTCTTT. It is translated as CAISESSATEAFF.

The chain is built from TRBV27 and TRBJ1-1; 7 positions match TRBD1. V shed 2 bases, J shed 2 bases, and the junction held 8 bases outside the gene matches. The CDR3 covers 16 residues. In germline, CDR1 is MNHEY, CDR2 SMNVEV (reference sequence). In nucleotides, the CDR3 is TGTGCCAGCAGTTTAAATCCGGGACAGACAAACACTGAAGCTTTCTTT. Its protein is CASSLNPGQTNTEAFF.

CDR3 in DNA: TGTGCCAGCAGCCAAAATTCCGGGCAAGACACTGAAGCTTTCTTT. This encodes CASSQNSGQDTEAFF. The rearrangement uses TRBV5-5 and TRBJ1-1, with no clear D. V was pared by 4 bases and J by 3 bases, with 16 bases between. The V gene's germline CDR1 is SGHKS and CDR2 YYEKEE (reference sequence). The CDR3 has 15 residues.

This chain connects TRBV6-5 to TRBJ1-1; D remains unclear. Trimming took off 0 bases at V and 1 base at J, with 9 bases between the two ends. This CDR3 has 15 residues. Germline V CDR1 and CDR2: MNHEY, SVGAGI. The CDR3 DNA reads as TGTGCCAGCAGTTACTCGATAGGGCGGAACACTGAAGCTTTCTTT. Protein product: CASSYSIGRNTEAFF.

V and J are TRBV6-5 and TRBJ1-2; D is uncertain. Germline CDR1 is MNHEY and CDR2 is SVGAGI. With 2 bases removed from V and 0 bases from J, the gap between germline ends came to 7 bases. This CDR3 contains 14 residues. This CDR3 is CASSYTATNYGYTF. The CDR3 DNA reads TGTGCCAGCAGTTACACAGCGACTAACTATGGCTACACCTTC.

The chain uses TRBV7-9 and TRBJ2-2, with no clear D. V shed 4 bases and J shed 3 bases, with 12 bases lying between them. The V gene's germline CDR1 is SEHNR and CDR2 FQNEAQ (reference sequence). The CDR3 covers 15 residues. The chain's CDR3 is CASSSSGLHTGELFF. DNA for the CDR3: TGTGCCAGCAGCTCCTCCGGGTTGCACACCGGGGAGCTGTTTTTT.

This clonotype was detected a few times. The chain recombines TRBV27 with TRBJ2-7; D is undetermined. Germline CDR1 reads MNHEY; CDR2 reads SMNVEV (reference sequence). The CDR3 length is 13 residues. Trimming left V 6 bases short and J 2 bases short, with 11 bases between. The CDR3 region has the DNA TGTGCCAGCAGCCCCCAGGCTCCCTACGAGCAGTACTTC. Translation: CASSPQAPYEQYF.

The chain links TRBV2 to TRBJ2-3; the match to TRBD1 covers 7 bases. This CDR3 comprises 13 residues. The germline V gene has CDR1 SNHLY and CDR2 FYNNEI. V lost 0 bases and J lost 7; bases outside the gene matches: 1. For the CDR3, the DNA is TGTGCCAGCAGTGAAGCGGGACAGCATACGCAGTATTTT. Encoded protein: CASSEAGQHTQYF.

The CDR3 region is CASSLSHKDTQYF. CDR3 DNA sequence: TGTGCCAGCAGTTTAAGTCACAAGGATACGCAGTATTTT. The genes are TRBV28 and TRBJ2-3; D uncertain. The germline V gene encodes CDR1 MDHEN and CDR2 SYDVKM. The CDR3 loop spans 13 amino acids. V dropped 2 bases and J dropped 6 bases, with 9 bases sitting between them.

This clonotype showed up just once. The chain carries TRBV7-9 and TRBJ2-1; D not resolved. This CDR3 region has 14 residues. Trimming stripped 5 bases from V and 4 bases from J, with 12 bases between. Germline assignment: CDR1 SEHNR and CDR2 FQNEAQ (reference sequence). CDR3 protein: CASSLDSKYNEQFF. CDR3 nucleotide sequence: TGTGCCAGCAGCCTCGACTCGAAATACAATGAGCAGTTCTTC.

J is TRBJ2-2 and V is TRBV7-3; TRBD2 matches 14 bases. CDR1 and CDR2 from the germline V gene are SGHTA and FQGTGA. J was trimmed by 4 bases and V by 5 bases; bases with no gene match: 6. The CDR3 runs to 17 residues. CDR3 DNA: TGTGCCAGCAGCCCGGGACTAGCGGGAGAACTCACCGGGGAGCTGTTTTTT. Translation gives CASSPGLAGELTGELFF.

This clonotype was detected only once. The gene calls are TRBV20-1 and TRBJ2-7; 7 nucleotides agree with TRBD2. The germline gives CDR1 DFQATT, CDR2 SNEGSKA (reference sequence). V lost 0 bases and J lost 2; bases outside the gene matches: 7. The CDR3 covers 15 residues. In nucleotides, the CDR3 is TGCAGTGCTAGAGATCTATGGCGGGAGCCCTACGAGCAGTACTTC. Translated: CSARDLWREPYEQYF.

The rearrangement joins TRBV3-1 to TRBJ2-1, with D possibly being TRBD1 (6 bases). V lost 0 bases to trimming and J lost 7 bases, with 7 bases between them. Germline assignment: CDR1 LGHDT and CDR2 YNNKEL (reference sequence). The CDR3 has 13 residues. For the CDR3, the DNA is TGTGCCAGCAGCCAAGAACAGGGAAATGAGCAGTTCTTC. Residues: CASSQEQGNEQFF.

The CDR3 DNA sequence: TGTGCCACCAGTGACGGGGGAATAGCTTTCTTT. This encodes CATSDGGIAFF. The chain employs TRBV24-1 and TRBJ1-1; D perhaps matches TRBD1 (5 bases). Per the germline V gene, CDR1 is KGHDR and CDR2 is SFDVKD. This CDR3 is 11 amino acids long. V was trimmed by 4 bases and J by 10 bases, leaving 9 bases between them.

This sequence joins TRBV12-3 or TRBV12-4 and TRBJ1-5, with D perhaps matching TRBD1 (5 bases). Deletions cut 7 bases from V and 9 bases from J, with 19 bases between. CDR3 size: 14 residues. CDR3 amino acids: CASNPAGGNGPQHF. The CDR3 DNA sequence: TGTGCCAGCAACCCGGCGGGGGGGAATGGGCCCCAGCATTTT.

This chain links TRBV20-1 with TRBJ2-7; 10 bases are a match to TRBD1. CDR3 size: 15 residues. V lost 4 bases and J lost 0; bases outside the gene matches: 6. Looked up from germline, CDR1 is DFQATT and CDR2 is SNEGSKA (reference sequence). DNA of the CDR3: TGCAGTGCTACAGGGGGACAGGGGTTCTCCTACGAGCAGTACTTC. It is translated as CSATGGQGFSYEQYF.